These T cell receptor beta chains were read from a single sample in a study of blood T cell repertoires in COVID-19. This table comes from immunoSEQ multiplex PCR, and its TCRdb copy is limited to in-frame clones, with some not included. The data hold approximately 270,000 clones, with about 91% observed a single time. Source material: peripheral blood. The receptors stem from a woman aged 25-40 years with COVID-19, enrolled during active disease. CDR3s include the opening cysteine and the closing phenylalanine or tryptophan. D genes are given only for firm matches. Clone size is not always given. Where it is, it says once, few, many or a class for expanded clones.

j_call | clone_size | v_call | cdr3_length | d_call | cdr3_nt | cdr3_aa
TRBJ1-1 | - | TRBV18 | 17 | TRBD1 | TGTGCCAGCTCACCAATGGAAGGGGGCCAAGGGAACACTGAAGCTTTCTTT | CASSPMEGGQGNTEAFF
TRBJ1-5 | - | TRBV7-9 | 15 | - | TGTGCCAGCAGCTTTACAGGGTCAAGCAATCAGCCCCAGCATTTT | CASSFTGSSNQPQHF
TRBJ2-3 | - | TRBV4-3 | 14 | - | TGCGCCAGCAGCCGAGGGGGAACTGCAGATACGCAGTATTTT | CASSRGGTADTQYF
TRBJ1-2 | - | TRBV2 | 12 | - | TGTGCCAGCAGGGACAGACCCTATGGCTACACCTTC | CASRDRPYGYTF
TRBJ2-3 | - | TRBV19 | 16 | TRBD2 | TGTGCCAGTAGTAGCGGGAGGGATACTAGCACAGATACGCAGTATTTT | CASSSGRDTSTDTQYF
TRBJ1-1 | - | TRBV6-5 | 11 | - | TGTGCCAGTTGGCAGAACACTGAAGCTTTCTTT | CASWQNTEAFF
TRBJ1-1 | - | TRBV6-5 | 13 | TRBD1 | TGTGCCAGCAGCCTCACAGGGGCCACTGAAGCTTTCTTT | CASSLTGATEAFF
TRBJ2-3 | - | TRBV24-1 | 16 | TRBD1 | TGTGCCACCAGCGAAACCGCAGGGGGAAGGACAGATACGCAGTATTTT | CATSETAGGRTDTQYF
TRBJ2-1 | - | TRBV7-8 | 14 | - | TGTGCCAGCAGCTTTCGGTTACCCGGGGATGAGCAGTTCTTC | CASSFRLPGDEQFF
TRBJ1-2 | once | TRBV5-1 | 15 | - | TGCGCCAGCAGCAACCCCGGGACTCAAGGCTATGGCTACACCTTC | CASSNPGTQGYGYTF
TRBJ2-3 | - | TRBV12-3/TRBV12-4 | 12 | - | TGTGCCAGCAGACTCCAGGGGGATACGCAGTATTTT | CASRLQGDTQYF
TRBJ2-3 | - | TRBV2 | 17 | TRBD1 | TGTGCCAGCAGTGAAGGGCTGTCAGGGGGCGAGACAGATACGCAGTATTTT | CASSEGLSGGETDTQYF
TRBJ2-7 | - | TRBV11-1 | 16 | TRBD2 | TGTGCCAGCAGCTTAGATGGGGTAGCGGGGGACTACGAGCAGTACTTC | CASSLDGVAGDYEQYF
TRBJ2-7 | - | TRBV18 | 15 | TRBD1 | TGTGCCAGCTCACGTGCCGGGACAGGGGACGACGAGCAGTACTTC | CASSRAGTGDDEQYF
TRBJ2-5 | - | TRBV7-2 | 15 | - | TGTGCCAGCAGCTTAGTTAGGCGCGGGCAAGAGACCCAGTACTTC | CASSLVRRGQETQYF
TRBJ1-2 | once | TRBV11-2 | 16 | TRBD1 | TGTGCCAGCAGCCCCATACAGGGGGTGCTTAACTATGGCTACACCTTC | CASSPIQGVLNYGYTF
TRBJ1-2 | - | TRBV18 | 16 | TRBD1 | TGTGCCAGCTCACCTAATACGGGACAGGCGAACTATGGCTACACCTTC | CASSPNTGQANYGYTF
TRBJ1-3 | - | TRBV28 | 16 | - | TGTGCCAGCAGTTCCCTCGGACTGTCCTCTGGAAACACCATATATTTT | CASSSLGLSSGNTIYF
TRBJ2-7 | - | TRBV11-2 | 16 | - | TGTGCCAGCAGCTTAAACGTTGCCCCTAACCCCTACGAGCAGTACTTC | CASSLNVAPNPYEQYF
TRBJ2-3 | - | TRBV3-1/TRBV3-2 | 17 | - | TGTGCCAGCAGCCAAGATGGGCTAGCGAGCGTGGCAGATACGCAGTATTTT | CASSQDGLASVADTQYF
TRBJ1-2 | - | TRBV5-1 | 15 | - | TGCGCCAGCAGCTTGGTTCCAGGGTGGGACTATGGCTACACCTTC | CASSLVPGWDYGYTF
TRBJ1-2 | - | TRBV10-3 | 14 | - | TGTGCCATCAGTGAGCAGAACGTCAACTATGGCTACACCTTC | CAISEQNVNYGYTF
TRBJ1-1 | - | TRBV5-1 | 13 | - | TGCGCCAGCAGCTTGGAGGGGCTGGGGGAAGCTTTCTTT | CASSLEGLGEAFF
TRBJ1-5 | - | TRBV5-1 | 13 | - | TGCGCCAGCAGCCACAGGGCTCCTCAGCCCCAGCATTTT | CASSHRAPQPQHF
TRBJ1-5 | once | TRBV7-2 | 13 | - | TGTGCCAGCAGGGCCGACAGGAATCAGCCCCAGCATTTT | CASRADRNQPQHF
TRBJ1-1 | - | TRBV7-8 | 14 | TRBD1 | TGTGCCAGCAGCTTACTTGAGACAGGGACTGAAGCTTTCTTT | CASSLLETGTEAFF